These 11 T cell receptor beta chains were sequenced from one sample in a study of cytomegalovirus exposure and HLA in healthy donors. The study ran its PCR with 60 Vbeta and 13 Jbeta primers. The method was immunoSEQ multiplex PCR; TCRdb's version includes in-frame clones alone and lacks a portion of them. The table has just over 150,000 clones, around 84% seen once. Sequences were obtained from PBMCs. These receptors originate from a man between 18 and 29 years old in good health and CMV-seronegative.

The chain is built from TRBV9 and TRBJ2-1, with D perhaps matching TRBD2 (6 bases). Germline V gene lookup returns CDR1 SGDLS and CDR2 YYNGEE. The V end was cut by 4 bases, the J end by 6 bases, with 20 bases between. This CDR3 contains 16 residues. CDR3 in amino acids: CASSTRWGRQPNEQFF. CDR3 DNA sequence: TGTGCCAGCAGCACCCGTTGGGGGAGGCAACCCAATGAGCAGTTCTTC.

The chain recombines TRBV5-8 with TRBJ2-5, with 9 positions matching TRBD1. Unmatched junction bases numbered 7, after V lost 4 bases and J lost 3 bases. Germline CDR1 SGHTS, CDR2 YDEGEE. The CDR3 spans 15 residues. The CDR3 nucleotides read TGTGCCAGCAGCCGGGGACAGGGTCGTGAAGAGACCCAGTACTTC. It yields the protein CASSRGQGREETQYF. The full variable domain, in which reference TRBV5-8 and TRBJ2-5 provide the parts outside the CDR3, is EAGVTQSPTHLIKTRGQQATLRCSPISGHTSVYWYQQALGLGLQFLLWYDEGEERNRGNFPPRFSGRQFPNYSSELNVNALELEDSALYLCASSRGQGREETQYFGPGTRLLVL.

A single count supports this clone. This sequence joins TRBV11-3 and TRBJ2-2; 7 bases map to TRBD2. V shed 5 bases and J 6 bases; nucleotides not matched to a gene: 0. Per the germline V gene, CDR1 is SGHNT and CDR2 is YENEEA. The CDR3 is 12 residues long. The CDR3 reads CASSGLAGELFF. The CDR3 region has the DNA TGTGCCAGCAGCGGACTAGCCGGGGAGCTGTTTTTT.

This chain connects TRBV28 to TRBJ1-5; D perhaps matches TRBD1 (5 bases). Trimming cost V 6 bases and J 0 bases, with 12 bases left between them. The length of the CDR3 is 15 residues. Germline V gives CDR1 MDHEN, CDR2 SYDVKM. In nucleotides, the CDR3 is TGTGCCAGCAGGGCGCAGGGTAATAGCAATCAGCCCCAGCATTTT. It translates to CASRAQGNSNQPQHF.

This sequence joins TRBV4-1 and TRBJ1-1, with 7 positions matching TRBD1. V lost 0 bases and J lost 1; bases outside the gene matches: 8. The germline V gene has CDR1 MGHRA and CDR2 YSYEKL. The CDR3 contains 17 residues. The CDR3 protein is CASSQDLARGENTEAFF. The CDR3 DNA sequence: TGCGCCAGCAGCCAAGATCTCGCCAGGGGGGAGAACACTGAAGCTTTCTTT.

The count of this clone is one. The chain carries TRBV5-1 and TRBJ2-7, with D perhaps TRBD1 (5 bases). Germline lookup yields CDR1 SGHRS and CDR2 YFSETQ. The CDR3 sequence is 15 residues long. The V and J ends lost 4 bases and 7 bases respectively, with 21 bases between them. In DNA, the CDR3 is TGCGCCAGCAGCCACGTGGACACTAAACCTAAGGAGCAGTACTTC. Amino acid sequence: CASSHVDTKPKEQYF.

This clone has just a few counts. The chain carries TRBV30 and TRBJ1-5; a possible D gene is TRBD1 (6 bases). V was cut by 1 base and J by 3 bases, with 13 bases left in between. The CDR3 has 15 amino acids. The germline CDR1 and CDR2 sequences are GTSNPN and SVGIG (reference sequence). The DNA of the CDR3 is TGTGCCTGGAGTGCCGGACAGCATTTCAATCAGCCCCAGCATTTT. Translated, it gives CAWSAGQHFNQPQHF.

The chain carries TRBV4-3 and TRBJ2-1, with a possible D match to TRBD2 (7 bases). This CDR3 has 18 amino acids. V dropped 6 bases and J dropped 4 bases, with 25 bases sitting between them. Germline V CDR1 and CDR2: LGHNA, YSLEER. DNA for the CDR3: TGCGCCAGCAGGGACTACCATCTTGGGGGGGCCTCGTACAATGAGCAGTTCTTC. Translating it yields CASRDYHLGGASYNEQFF.

The chain couples TRBV28 to TRBJ2-7; no reliable D call. Germline V gene sequence: CDR1 MDHEN, CDR2 SYDVKM. Trimming cost V 8 bases and J 0 bases, with 11 bases left between them. The length of the CDR3 is 13 residues. CDR3 nucleotide sequence: TGTGCCAGCGGAGTGGTGGGCTCCTACGAGCAGTACTTC. Protein sequence: CASGVVGSYEQYF.

The chain links TRBV5-5 to TRBJ1-1; the match to TRBD1 covers 7 bases. The germline V gene has CDR1 SGHKS and CDR2 YYEKEE (reference sequence). The CDR3 consists of 15 residues. The V gene end was trimmed by 1 base and the J gene end by 4 bases; junction bases not matched to a gene: 7. The CDR3 sequence is CASSLIGQGGTEAFF. Written as DNA, the CDR3 is TGTGCCAGCAGCTTGATTGGGCAGGGGGGCACTGAAGCTTTCTTT.

This clone is a singleton in its sample. The J gene is TRBJ1-1, the V gene TRBV6-6; 9 bases line up with TRBD1. Per the germline V gene, CDR1 is MNHNY and CDR2 is SVGAGI (reference sequence). The CDR3 length is 15 residues. The ends lost 5 bases at V and 5 bases at J; junction bases unmatched: 9. The CDR3 is CASSPQQGARTEAFF. The CDR3 coding sequence is TGTGCCAGCAGTCCTCAACAGGGGGCGCGGACTGAAGCTTTCTTT.